These 4 T cell receptor beta chains came from one sample sequenced in a study of cytomegalovirus exposure and HLA in healthy donors. In the PCR, 60 Vbeta and 13 Jbeta primers were used. Here immunoSEQ multiplex PCR was the method, and the copy in TCRdb shows in-frame clones only, minus some. The sample shows about 180,000 clones, roughly 80% of them seen only once. The material sequenced was PBMCs. These receptors were collected from a man aged 25-45 years in good health and CMV-seropositive.

The chain couples TRBV6-6 to TRBJ1-5; tentatively, D is TRBD1 (6 bases). Trimming removed 6 bases at V and 0 bases at J, with 12 bases between. CDR1 and CDR2 (germline): MNHNY, SVGAGI (reference sequence). The CDR3 length is 15 residues. The CDR3 here is CASSPRDNSNQPQHF. The CDR3, as DNA: TGTGCCAGCAGCCCCCGGGACAATAGCAATCAGCCCCAGCATTTT.

The chain combines TRBV11-2 with TRBJ1-2; maybe TRBD1 (6 bases). CDR3 size: 13 residues. Germline assignment: CDR1 SGHAT and CDR2 FQNNGV. Trimming pared 2 bases from V and 12 bases from J, leaving 16 bases between. The CDR3 is CASSLSGQIEDTF. In nucleotides, the CDR3 is TGTGCCAGCAGCTTATCGGGACAAATCGAGGACACCTTC.

The rearrangement uses TRBV7-3 and TRBJ1-1, with D unresolved. The V and J ends lost 5 bases and 1 base respectively, with 11 bases between them. The CDR3 sequence is 14 residues long. The germline CDR1 and CDR2 sequences are SGHTA and FQGTGA. CDR3: CASSVGEENTEAFF. For the CDR3, the DNA is TGTGCCAGCAGCGTTGGGGAGGAGAACACTGAAGCTTTCTTT.

The chain joins TRBV2 to TRBJ2-2; a weak D match, TRBD1 (6 bases). The CDR3 sequence is 15 residues long. V lost 5 bases to trimming and J lost 4 bases, with 14 bases between them. The germline gives CDR1 SNHLY, CDR2 FYNNEI. CDR3 sequence (DNA): TGTGCCAGCAGTTACAGGGTAACGGGCACCGGGGAGCTGTTTTTT. It is translated as CASSYRVTGTGELFF.